This T cell receptor (beta chain) was identified during a study of T-cell reconstitution after alpha-beta-depleted transplantation in children. V lost 3 bases, J lost 2 bases, and 13 bases lay in between. The germline V gene encodes CDR1 SGHTA and CDR2 FQGNSA. The CDR3 loop spans 15 amino acids. This sample's TCRbeta library carried unique molecular identifier barcodes. MiXCR, run by TCRdb on the PCR reads, gives a single entry per CDR3 protein. The table lists about 1,000,000 distinct CDR3 sequences, 25% to 30% of them singletons, with roughly 27% in the top ten. This clonotype appeared a few times. Antigen unknown. Whole-study findings and limits: TCRbeta diversity was high at day 60 in some patients (a result of surviving recipient T cells and thymic progenitors). There were reportedly several hundred expanded graft clones from which alpha-beta T cells came about two months after transplant. Among T cells one year after transplant, newly produced cells accounted for most counts and diversity.

The chain joins TRBV7-2 to TRBJ1-2; D unresolved. Material: PBMCs, mostly from graft donor cells, obtained 360 days after TCRalphabeta/CD19-depleted stem cell transplant. This TCR came from a boy younger than two who had a stem cell transplant for SCID, so the T cells may come from the graft donor. Here the CDR3 reads CASSLRAPENYGYTF. The CDR3 region has the DNA TGTGCCAGCAGCTTGCGGGCTCCCGAAAACTATGGCTACACCTTC.